This entry features one T cell receptor (beta chain) sequence. The antigen is unknown. The data derive from a study of long-term antiretroviral therapy in people with HIV. Study context: The immediate-ART recommendation dates to 2015, and the earliest samples predate it by about a decade. Study outcomes and limitations: Researchers lacked any data on ART adherence, viral resistance or therapy changes.

It was in the United States that all participants with HIV were treated. V shed 5 bases, J shed 5 bases, and the junction held 11 bases outside the gene matches. CDR1 is SGHTA, CDR2 FQGNSA, per germline. The length of the CDR3 is 15 residues. Survey level was the resolution at which the v3.0 immunoSEQ assay ran. Researchers set sequencing to target 40,000-50,000 T-cell genomes per sample. Assay used: immunoSEQ multiplex PCR; TCRdb lists only in-frame clones, some missing. The repertoire holds roughly 16,000 clones, around 90% seen once, with roughly 14% in the top ten. The chain has TRBV7-2 and TRBJ1-2; 7 positions agree with TRBD1. The receptor was derived from a woman aged 25-40 years with HIV. This specimen was unsorted PBMCs, taken 2.3 to 2.4 years before starting antiretroviral therapy. The CDR3 DNA reads as TGTGCCAGCAGCCCAGATCTTGACAGGGAATATGGCTACACCTTC. This codes for CASSPDLDREYGYTF.